This T cell receptor (beta chain) was recovered during a study of T cells after yellow fever vaccination. Study context: For low cell numbers, libraries were made with SMART-Seq v4 Ultra Low Input. Study-level points and caveats: Post-booster repertoires contained most primary-vaccination clones again (about 95% CD4, 88% CD8). Repertoires obtained by FACS sorting could include abundant clonotypes that entered as contaminants from the bulk population.

Germline V gene sequence: CDR1 SEHNR, CDR2 FQNEAQ (reference sequence). The CDR3 totals 11 residues. Trimming removed 4 bases from V and 7 bases from J, with 4 bases in between. This clonotype was detected many times. Its target is not known. TCRdb independently ran MiXCR on the 5' RACE reads; one entry per CDR3 protein. The sample includes 300,000 or so distinct CDR3 sequences, 8% to 9.5% of them seen just once. The starting material was PBMCs, obtained around 45 days after the first yellow fever vaccination. The sequence was obtained from a man between 18 and 29 years old who received the YFV17D yellow fever vaccine. This chain uses TRBV7-9 with TRBJ1-4; D unclear. CDR3 region: CASSSIEKLFF. Written as DNA, the CDR3 is TGTGCCAGCAGCTCAATTGAAAAACTGTTTTTT. Drawing the rest from reference TRBV7-9 and TRBJ1-4, the complete variable domain is DTGVSQNPRHKITKRGQNVTFRCDPISEHNRLYWYRQTLGQGPEFLTYFQNEAQLEKSRLLSDRFSAERPKGSFSTLEIQRTEQGDSAMYLCASSSIEKLFFGSGTQLSVL.